This paragraph covers one T cell receptor beta chain sequence. Antigen: not known. This specimen belongs to a study of T-cell memory formation after mild COVID-19. Overall study findings and caveats: Whereas later expanders leaned CD4+, clones contracting day 15 to 85 showed a balanced CD4/CD8 makeup. Prior to infection, memory already included some responding clones, suggesting cross-reactive memory joined. Shrinking CD4+ clones were chiefly CM and EM; CD8+ ones were chiefly EMRA.

With constant-segment primers, 5'RACE yielded cDNA libraries of TCR alpha and TCR beta that carried sample barcodes and UMIs. MiXCR was run by TCRdb on the 5' RACE reads, yielding one entry per CDR3 protein. The sample lists 450,000 to 700,000 distinct CDR3 sequences, roughly 18% occurring once. This TCR came from an adult woman who had mild COVID-19 (a few samples of this study predate the infection). Cell type and time point are not known. The sample consisted of PBMCs or a T cell subset sorted from them (not recorded which).

The CDR3 sequence: CASSLRGEGNQPQHF. CDR3 in DNA: TGCGCCAGCAGCTTGAGGGGGGAAGGGAACCAGCCCCAGCATTTT. The chain recombines TRBV5-1 with TRBJ1-5; the D gene is possibly TRBD1 (6 bases). This CDR3 has 15 amino acids. The V gene lost 1 base and the J gene lost 7 bases, with 15 bases spanning the gap. Germline lookup yields CDR1 SGHRS and CDR2 YFSETQ.